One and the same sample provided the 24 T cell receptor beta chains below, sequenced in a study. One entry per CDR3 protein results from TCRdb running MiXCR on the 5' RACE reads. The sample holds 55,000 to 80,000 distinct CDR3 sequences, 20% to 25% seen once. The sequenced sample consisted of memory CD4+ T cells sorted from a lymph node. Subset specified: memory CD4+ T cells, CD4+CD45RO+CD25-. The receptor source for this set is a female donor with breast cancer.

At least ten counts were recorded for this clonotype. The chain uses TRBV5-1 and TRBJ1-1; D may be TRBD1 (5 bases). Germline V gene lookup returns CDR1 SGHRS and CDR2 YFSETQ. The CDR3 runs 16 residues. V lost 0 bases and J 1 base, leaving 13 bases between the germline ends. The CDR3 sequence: CASSLASGTANTEAFF. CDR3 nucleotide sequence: TGCGCCAGCAGCTTGGCCTCCGGGACTGCGAACACTGAAGCTTTCTTT.

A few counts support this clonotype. The CDR3 is CASLRGSYEQYF. In DNA form, the CDR3 reads TGTGCCAGCCTCCGGGGATCCTACGAGCAGTACTTC. This sequence joins TRBV28 and TRBJ2-7, with a weak D call TRBD2 (5 bases). Per germline, CDR1 MDHEN and CDR2 SYDVKM. There are 12 residues in the CDR3. The V and J ends lost 8 bases and 1 base respectively, with 9 bases between them.

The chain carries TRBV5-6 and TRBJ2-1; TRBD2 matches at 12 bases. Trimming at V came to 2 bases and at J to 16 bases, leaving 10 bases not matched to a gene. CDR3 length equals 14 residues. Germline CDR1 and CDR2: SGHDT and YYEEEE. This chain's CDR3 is CASSFIRTSGKIFF. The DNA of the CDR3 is TGTGCCAGCAGCTTCATTCGGACTAGCGGGAAGATATTCTTC.

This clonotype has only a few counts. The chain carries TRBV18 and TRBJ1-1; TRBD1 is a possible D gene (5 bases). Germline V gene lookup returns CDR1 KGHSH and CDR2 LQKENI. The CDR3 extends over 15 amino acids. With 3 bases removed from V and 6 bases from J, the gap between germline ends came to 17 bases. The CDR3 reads CASSPSGTPGPEAFF. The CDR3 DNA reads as TGTGCCAGCTCACCCTCAGGGACCCCGGGCCCTGAAGCTTTCTTT.

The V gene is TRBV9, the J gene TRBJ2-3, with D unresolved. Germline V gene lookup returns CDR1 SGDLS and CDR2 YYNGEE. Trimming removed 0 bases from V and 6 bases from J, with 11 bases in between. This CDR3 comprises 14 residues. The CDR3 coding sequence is TGTGCCAGCAGCGTAGCTCTAGGCAAGGATACGCAGTATTTT. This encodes CASSVALGKDTQYF. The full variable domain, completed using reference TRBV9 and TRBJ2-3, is DSGVTQTPKHLITATGQRVTLRCSPRSGDLSVYWYQQSLDQGLQFLIQYYNGEERAKGNILERFSAQQFPDLHSELNLSSLELGDSALYFCASSVALGKDTQYFGPGTRLTVL.

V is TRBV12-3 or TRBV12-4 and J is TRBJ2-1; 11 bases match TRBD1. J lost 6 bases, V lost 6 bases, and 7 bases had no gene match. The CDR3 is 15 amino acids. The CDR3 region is CASSPGTGGSNEQFF. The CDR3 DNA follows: TGTGCCAGCAGCCCCGGGACAGGGGGATCCAATGAGCAGTTCTTC.

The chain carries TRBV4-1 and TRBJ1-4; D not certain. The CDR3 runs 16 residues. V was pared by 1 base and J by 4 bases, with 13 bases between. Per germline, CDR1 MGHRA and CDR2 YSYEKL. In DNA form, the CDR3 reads TGCGCCAGCAGCCAAGTAAATATGGGTTTTAATGAAAAACTGTTTTTT. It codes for CASSQVNMGFNEKLFF.

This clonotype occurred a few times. The CDR3 sequence: CASSLDEVNYGYTF. As DNA, the CDR3 is TGCGCCAGCAGCTTGGACGAGGTCAACTATGGCTACACCTTC. The V and J genes are TRBV5-1 and TRBJ1-2; D is undetermined. Trimming pared 0 bases from V and 2 bases from J, leaving 8 bases between. The CDR3 consists of 14 residues. Germline loops: CDR1 SGHRS, CDR2 YFSETQ.

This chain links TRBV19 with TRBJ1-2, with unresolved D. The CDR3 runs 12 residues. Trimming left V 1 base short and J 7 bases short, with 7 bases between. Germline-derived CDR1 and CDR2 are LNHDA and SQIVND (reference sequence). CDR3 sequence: CASSIGWSGYTF. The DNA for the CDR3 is TGTGCCAGTAGTATAGGGTGGAGTGGCTACACCTTC.

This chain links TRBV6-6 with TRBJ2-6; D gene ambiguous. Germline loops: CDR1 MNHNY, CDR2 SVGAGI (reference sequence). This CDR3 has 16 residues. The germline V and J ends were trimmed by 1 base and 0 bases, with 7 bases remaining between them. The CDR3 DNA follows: TGTGCCAGCAGTTACTTGTCCTCCTCTGGGGCCAACGTCCTGACTTTC. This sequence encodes CASSYLSSSGANVLTF.

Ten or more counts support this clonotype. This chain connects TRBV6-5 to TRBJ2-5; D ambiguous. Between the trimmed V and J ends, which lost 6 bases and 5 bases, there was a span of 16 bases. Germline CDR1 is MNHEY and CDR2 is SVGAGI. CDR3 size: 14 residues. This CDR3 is CASRIHHQGETQYF. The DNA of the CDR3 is TGTGCCAGCAGGATACACCACCAAGGGGAGACCCAGTACTTC.

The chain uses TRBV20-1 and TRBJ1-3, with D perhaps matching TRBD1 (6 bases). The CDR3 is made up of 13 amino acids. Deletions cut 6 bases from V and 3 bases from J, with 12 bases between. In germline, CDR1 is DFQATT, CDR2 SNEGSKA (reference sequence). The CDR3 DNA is TGCAGTGCGAGGGGGGACGTTGGAAACACCATATATTTT. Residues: CSARGDVGNTIYF.

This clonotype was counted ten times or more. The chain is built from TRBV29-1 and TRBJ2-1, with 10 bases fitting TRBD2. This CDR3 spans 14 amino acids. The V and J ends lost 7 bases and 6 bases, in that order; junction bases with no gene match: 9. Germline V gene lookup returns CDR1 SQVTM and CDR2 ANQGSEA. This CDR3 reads CSARLAGVRNEQFF. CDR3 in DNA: TGCAGCGCCCGTCTAGCGGGAGTGCGCAATGAGCAGTTCTTC.

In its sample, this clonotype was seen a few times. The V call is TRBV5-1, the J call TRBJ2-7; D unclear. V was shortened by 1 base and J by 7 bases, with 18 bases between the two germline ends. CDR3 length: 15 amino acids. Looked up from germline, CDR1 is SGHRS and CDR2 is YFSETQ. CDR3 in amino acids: CASSLYTTLHGEQYF. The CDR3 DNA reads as TGCGCCAGCAGCTTGTACACAACACTTCACGGGGAGCAGTACTTC.

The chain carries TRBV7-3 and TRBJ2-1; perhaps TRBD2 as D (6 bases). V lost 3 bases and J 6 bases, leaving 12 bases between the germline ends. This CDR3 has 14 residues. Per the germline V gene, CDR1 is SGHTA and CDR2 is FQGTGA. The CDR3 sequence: CASSLIRDSNEQFF. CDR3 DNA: TGTGCCAGCAGCTTGATCCGGGACTCCAATGAGCAGTTCTTC.

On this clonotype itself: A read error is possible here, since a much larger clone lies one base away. The CDR3 DNA follows: TGTGCCAGCAGCGACTACCAGCGGGCCCACGAGCAGTACTTC. Translation gives CASSDYQRAHEQYF. The chain links TRBV7-2 to TRBJ2-7, with D maybe TRBD2 (6 bases). Trimming shortened V by 5 bases and J by 5 bases, and 16 bases separated the two germline ends. The CDR3 sequence is 14 residues long. Germline V lookup: CDR1 SGHTA, CDR2 FQGNSA. Based on the CDR3 plus reference TRBV7-2 and TRBJ2-7, the full variable domain is GAGVSQSPSNKVTEKGKDVELRCDPISGHTALYWYRQSLGQGLEFLIYFQGNSAPDKSGLPSDRFSAERTGGSVSTLTIQRTQQEDSAVYLCASSDYQRAHEQYFGPGTRLTVT.

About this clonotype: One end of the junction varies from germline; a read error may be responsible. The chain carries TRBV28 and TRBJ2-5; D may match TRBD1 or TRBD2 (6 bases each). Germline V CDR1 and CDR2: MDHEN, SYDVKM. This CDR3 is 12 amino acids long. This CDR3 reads CASSGGQETLYF. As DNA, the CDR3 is TGTGCCAGCAGTGGGGGGCAAGAGACCCTGTACTTC.

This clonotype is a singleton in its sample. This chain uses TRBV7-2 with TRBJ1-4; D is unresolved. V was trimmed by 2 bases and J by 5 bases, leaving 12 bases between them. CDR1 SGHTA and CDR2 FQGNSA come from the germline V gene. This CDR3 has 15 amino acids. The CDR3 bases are TGTGCCAGCAGCTTACAGGCCAGATCAAATGAAAAACTGTTTTTT. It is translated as CASSLQARSNEKLFF.

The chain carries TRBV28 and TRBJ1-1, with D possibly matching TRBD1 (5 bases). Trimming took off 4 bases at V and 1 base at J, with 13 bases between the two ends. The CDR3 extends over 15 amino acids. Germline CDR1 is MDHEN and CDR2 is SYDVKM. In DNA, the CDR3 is TGTGCCAGCAGTTCACACGGGGGGGAGAACACTGAAGCTTTCTTT. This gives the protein CASSSHGGENTEAFF.

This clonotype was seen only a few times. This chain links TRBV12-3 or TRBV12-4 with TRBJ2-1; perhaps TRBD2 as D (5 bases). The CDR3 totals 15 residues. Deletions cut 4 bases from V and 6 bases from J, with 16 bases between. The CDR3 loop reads CASSSPESGTNEQFF. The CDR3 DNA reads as TGTGCCAGCAGTTCTCCGGAGAGCGGCACCAATGAGCAGTTCTTC.

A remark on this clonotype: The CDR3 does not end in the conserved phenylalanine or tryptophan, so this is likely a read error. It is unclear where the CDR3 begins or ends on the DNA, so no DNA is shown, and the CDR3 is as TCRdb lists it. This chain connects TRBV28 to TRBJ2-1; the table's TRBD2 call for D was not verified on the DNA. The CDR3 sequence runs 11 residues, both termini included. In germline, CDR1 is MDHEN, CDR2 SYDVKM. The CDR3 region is CASSLGGREFC.

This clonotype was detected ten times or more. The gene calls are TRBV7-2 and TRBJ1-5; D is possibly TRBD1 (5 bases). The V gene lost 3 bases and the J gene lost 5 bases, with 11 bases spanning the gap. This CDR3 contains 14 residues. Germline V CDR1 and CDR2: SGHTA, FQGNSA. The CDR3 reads CASSFPGVDQPQHF. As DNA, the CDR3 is TGTGCCAGCAGCTTCCCGGGGGTGGATCAGCCCCAGCATTTT.

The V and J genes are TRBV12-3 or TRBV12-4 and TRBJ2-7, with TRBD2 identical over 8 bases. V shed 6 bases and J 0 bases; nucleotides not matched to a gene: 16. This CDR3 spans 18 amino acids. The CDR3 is CASSQIYGLGTSSYEQYF. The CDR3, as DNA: TGTGCCAGCAGCCAAATTTATGGGCTAGGGACTAGCTCCTACGAGCAGTACTTC.

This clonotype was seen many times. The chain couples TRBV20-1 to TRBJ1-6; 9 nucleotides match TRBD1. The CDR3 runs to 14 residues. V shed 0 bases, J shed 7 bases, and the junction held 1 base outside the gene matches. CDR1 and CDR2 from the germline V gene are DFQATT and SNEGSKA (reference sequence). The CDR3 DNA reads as TGCAGTGCTAGAGAGACAGGGGGAAATTCACCCCTCCACTTT. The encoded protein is CSARETGGNSPLHF.